Only a few counts were recorded for the clone carrying this T cell receptor (beta chain). Through a sample-barcoded 5' primer and a J-beta primer mix, a second PCR was run for roughly 6 to 11 cycles. TCRdb reanalysed the 5' RACE reads using MiXCR and keeps one entry per CDR3 protein. The repertoire holds 730,000 or so distinct CDR3 sequences, 35% to 45% seen once, with roughly 20% in the top ten. The sample is drawn from a study of blood T cells in healthy people across ages. V shed 4 bases and J 8 bases; nucleotides not matched to a gene: 8. The CDR3 runs 15 residues. Germline values: CDR1 KGHDR, CDR2 SFDVKD.

The TCR was taken from a woman aged 60 to 75 in good health. Sequencing input: blood. The chain combines TRBV24-1 with TRBJ2-1; 9 bases align to TRBD2. CDR3 region: CATSDLGTSIDEQFF. In DNA, the CDR3 is TGTGCCACCAGTGACCTCGGGACTAGCATAGATGAGCAGTTCTTC.